These 26 T cell receptor beta chains originate from one sample sequenced in a study of OX40 agonist ivuxolimab in advanced cancers. Libraries were prepared through the immunoSEQ multiplex PCR assay. Entries here come from immuneACCESS through TCRdb and include only in-frame sequences with V and J called. Some clones fail to appear in such tables; in the studies checked, an unresolved V gene covers under half of the shortfall, and the cause of the remainder is unknown. Here the sample has more than 55,000 clones; more than 80% occur a single time. Around 15% of the sample rests with the top ten. The starting material was CD4+ or CD8+ T cells sorted from blood, obtained in a trial of the OX40 agonist ivuxolimab. These TCRs come from an adult with an advanced solid tumor such as melanoma, head and neck, liver or kidney cancer.

The rearrangement uses TRBV7-2 and TRBJ2-7; D is tentatively TRBD1 or TRBD2 (5 bases each). The CDR3 has 14 amino acids. Germline values: CDR1 SGHTA, CDR2 FQGNSA. The ends were cut back, 5 bases at V and 5 bases at J, with 16 bases in the middle. CDR3 sequence reads: CASSRQGRLDEQYF. The CDR3, as DNA: TGTGCCAGCAGCCGCCAGGGACGCTTAGACGAGCAGTACTTC.

V and J are TRBV5-6 and TRBJ2-1; D ambiguous. The CDR3 contains 12 residues. In germline, CDR1 is SGHDT, CDR2 YYEEEE. V shed 4 bases and J shed 8 bases, with 10 bases lying between them. The CDR3 DNA follows: TGTGCCAGCAGCGCGGAGTCGGATGAGCAGTTCTTC. Protein sequence: CASSAESDEQFF.

This clone was found once. The CDR3 nucleotides are TGTGCCAGCAGTGCCGGCTTTACCGGGGAGCTGTTTTTT. As protein: CASSAGFTGELFF. The chain joins TRBV6-1 to TRBJ2-2; D is unclear. The CDR3 length is 13 residues. CDR1 is MNHNS and CDR2 is SASEGT in the germline V gene. V was trimmed by 4 bases and J by 5 bases, leaving 8 bases between them.

This chain joins TRBV11-2 and TRBJ2-7; TRBD2 matches 10 bases. Germline V gene lookup returns CDR1 SGHAT and CDR2 FQNNGV. The CDR3 spans 15 residues. The V gene end was trimmed by 2 bases and the J gene end by 1 base; junction bases not matched to a gene: 2. CDR3 amino acids: CASSLQLAGSYEQYF. The CDR3 region has the DNA TGTGCCAGCAGCTTACAACTAGCGGGATCCTACGAGCAGTACTTC.

This clone came up once. The rearrangement joins TRBV27 to TRBJ2-3; no reliable D call. Trimming pared 3 bases from V and 2 bases from J, leaving 12 bases between. There are 15 residues in the CDR3. Germline V gene data show CDR1 as MNHEY and CDR2 as SMNVEV (reference sequence). The CDR3 sequence is CASSLQPAFTDTQYF. The CDR3 coding sequence is TGTGCCAGCAGTTTGCAGCCAGCCTTCACAGATACGCAGTATTTT.

CDR3 coding DNA: TGTGCCAGCAGCTTATCCCAGCGTACCTACGAGCAGTACTTC. Translated, it gives CASSLSQRTYEQYF. The rearrangement links TRBV7-2 to TRBJ2-7; no reliable D call. The V gene's germline CDR1 is SGHTA and CDR2 FQGNSA. This CDR3 is 14 amino acids long. V gave up 2 bases and J gave up 2 bases, with 10 bases separating them.

The rearrangement links TRBV20-1 to TRBJ2-1, with 10 bases that match TRBD2. The CDR3 length is 11 residues. Germline V gene lookup returns CDR1 DFQATT and CDR2 SNEGSKA (reference sequence). The CDR3 is CSTSGMDEQFF. The DNA of the CDR3 is TGCAGCACTAGCGGGATGGATGAGCAGTTCTTC.

The chain recombines TRBV7-2 with TRBJ1-1; 8 nucleotides agree with TRBD1. Germline CDR1 reads SGHTA; CDR2 reads FQGNSA. The V segment lost 5 bases and the J segment 0 bases; nucleotides outside the gene matches: 2. The CDR3 extends over 14 amino acids. CDR3 sequence reads: CASSKQGVNTEAFF. The DNA for the CDR3 is TGTGCCAGCAGCAAACAGGGGGTGAACACTGAAGCTTTCTTT.

This chain uses TRBV5-1 with TRBJ2-5; D possibly corresponds to TRBD1 (6 bases). CDR3 length equals 15 residues. V was cut by 2 bases and J by 2 bases, with 13 bases left in between. CDR1 SGHRS and CDR2 YFSETQ come from the germline V gene. The CDR3 protein is CASSFGQSGQETQYF. The CDR3 nucleotides are TGCGCCAGCAGCTTTGGACAGTCCGGACAAGAGACCCAGTACTTC.

The chain uses TRBV6-1 and TRBJ1-1; D is unclear. Trimming removed 6 bases from V and 1 base from J, with 15 bases in between. CDR1 and CDR2 (germline): MNHNS, SASEGT. This CDR3 is built from 15 residues. CDR3 sequence reads: CASRLAPGGNTEAFF. In DNA, the CDR3 is TGTGCCAGCAGACTTGCCCCCGGCGGGAACACTGAAGCTTTCTTT.

V and J are TRBV5-1 and TRBJ2-7; TRBD2 might be the D (5 bases). This CDR3 contains 16 residues. Trimming took 0 bases from V and 1 from J, leaving 14 bases between them. CDR1 and CDR2 (germline): SGHRS, YFSETQ. The CDR3 loop is CASSLAPSSTSYEQYF. The CDR3 DNA reads TGCGCCAGCAGCTTGGCCCCTAGCAGCACTTCCTACGAGCAGTACTTC.

CDR3 coding DNA: TGTGCCAGCAGCCTGGGACAGAAGGCTTTCTTT. Translated: CASSLGQKAFF. The V call is TRBV7-9, the J call TRBJ1-1, with 7 positions matching TRBD1. From germline, CDR1 is SEHNR and CDR2 FQNEAQ (reference sequence). This CDR3 spans 11 amino acids. Trimming removed 5 bases from V and 11 bases from J; junction bases left unmatched: 5.

This chain joins TRBV6-5 and TRBJ2-3, with 8 bases aligning to TRBD2. With 7 bases clipped from V and 3 bases from J, the junction kept 9 bases outside the gene matches. CDR1 and CDR2 (germline): MNHEY, SVGAGI. The CDR3 has 15 amino acids. Written as DNA, the CDR3 is TGTGCCAGCAAACCTAGCGGGCTTGGGACAGATACGCAGTATTTT. Amino acid sequence: CASKPSGLGTDTQYF.

This rearrangement joins TRBV19 to TRBJ1-2; D call uncertain. This CDR3 has 12 amino acids. CDR1 is LNHDA, CDR2 SQIVND, per germline (reference sequence). Trimming cost V 5 bases and J 5 bases, with 9 bases left between them. CDR3 sequence reads: CASSWATYGYTF. The CDR3, as DNA: TGTGCCAGTAGTTGGGCGACTTATGGCTACACCTTC.

This sequence joins TRBV7-9 and TRBJ1-5; no clear D gene. The V gene lost 6 bases and the J gene lost 4 bases, with 10 bases spanning the gap. Germline CDR1 reads SEHNR; CDR2 reads FQNEAQ (reference sequence). This CDR3 comprises 13 residues. The chain's CDR3 is CASSKDGNQPQHF. The CDR3 nucleotides read TGTGCCAGCAGTAAAGACGGAAATCAGCCCCAGCATTTT.

This chain uses TRBV7-2 with TRBJ2-3; TRBD2 matches at 7 bases. There are 16 residues in the CDR3. Germline CDR1 reads SGHTA; CDR2 reads FQGNSA. J gave up 1 base and V 0 bases, and 4 bases lay outside the gene matches. The CDR3 is CASSLAIAGGTDTQYF. DNA of the CDR3: TGTGCCAGCAGCTTAGCCATAGCGGGCGGCACAGATACGCAGTATTTT.

The chain combines TRBV27 with TRBJ2-7, with D possibly matching TRBD1 (6 bases). Looked up from germline, CDR1 is MNHEY and CDR2 is SMNVEV (reference sequence). Trimming removed 2 bases at V and 3 bases at J, with 14 bases between. The CDR3 contains 15 residues. This CDR3 reads CASSLKGTGNYEQYF. CDR3 bases: TGTGCCAGCAGTTTAAAGGGTACAGGGAACTACGAGCAGTACTTC.

The V gene is TRBV5-4, the J gene TRBJ2-3; D is ambiguous. V gave up 4 bases and J gave up 0 bases, with 9 bases separating them. This CDR3 is built from 14 residues. CDR1 is SGHNT and CDR2 is YYREEE in the germline V gene (reference sequence). This CDR3 reads CASSPGGSTDTQYF. CDR3 in DNA: TGTGCCAGCAGCCCCGGTGGCAGCACAGATACGCAGTATTTT.

V is TRBV6-1 and J is TRBJ2-7; 8 nucleotides agree with TRBD2. Trimming took 4 bases from V and 2 from J; bases not matched to a gene: 7. The CDR3 spans 15 residues. CDR1 is MNHNS, CDR2 SASEGT, per germline. The CDR3 DNA sequence: TGTGCCAGCAGTGGTGTTAGCGGGGCCCCCTACGAGCAGTACTTC. The encoded protein is CASSGVSGAPYEQYF.

The chain combines TRBV30 with TRBJ2-7; 7 bases match TRBD2. This CDR3 has 14 amino acids. After removal of 0 bases from V and 3 bases from J, the junction contained 5 bases not matched to a gene. Germline CDR1 reads GTSNPN; CDR2 reads SVGIG (reference sequence). Here the CDR3 reads CAWSVDGGNYEQYF. CDR3 nucleotides: TGTGCCTGGAGTGTTGACGGGGGGAACTACGAGCAGTACTTC.

The chain carries TRBV7-8 and TRBJ2-1, with 8 bases matching TRBD2. This CDR3 region has 16 residues. Germline V CDR1 and CDR2: SGHVS, FQNEAQ. J gave up 7 bases and V 1 base, and 9 bases lay outside the gene matches. CDR3 residues: CASSLVGREVWNEQFF. CDR3 nucleotide sequence: TGTGCCAGCAGCTTAGTGGGGCGGGAGGTCTGGAATGAGCAGTTCTTC.

This rearrangement joins TRBV28 to TRBJ1-1; maybe TRBD1 (5 bases). From germline, CDR1 is MDHEN and CDR2 SYDVKM. The CDR3 sequence is 13 residues long. V was pared by 5 bases and J by 6 bases, with 13 bases between. CDR3 DNA sequence: TGTGCCAGCAGTCCCCCGGGACGCCCTGAAGCTTTCTTT. This encodes CASSPPGRPEAFF.

J is TRBJ1-3 and V is TRBV19; no clear D gene. There are 13 residues in the CDR3. Germline-derived CDR1 and CDR2 are LNHDA and SQIVND (reference sequence). The V gene lost 6 bases and the J gene lost 4 bases, with 10 bases spanning the gap. The DNA of the CDR3 is TGTGCCAGTAGCCCCCACCGGGGAAACACCATATATTTT. Its translation: CASSPHRGNTIYF.

The chain has TRBV5-1 and TRBJ2-7; 13 nucleotides match TRBD2. Trimming cost V 0 bases and J 12 bases; bases outside gene matches: 9. The germline CDR1 and CDR2 sequences are SGHRS and YFSETQ. This CDR3 comprises 15 residues. The CDR3 sequence: CASSLAGRTSGSLYF. The CDR3 DNA follows: TGCGCCAGCAGCTTGGCCGGGAGGACTAGCGGGAGTCTGTACTTC.

This clone has a handful of counts. The rearrangement joins TRBV5-6 to TRBJ1-5, with unresolved D. This CDR3 comprises 12 residues. Germline V gene lookup returns CDR1 SGHDT and CDR2 YYEEEE. V dropped 4 bases and J dropped 4 bases, with 6 bases sitting between them. The CDR3 bases are TGTGCCAGCAGCCGGTGGAATCAGCCCCAGCATTTT. It specifies CASSRWNQPQHF.

This chain links TRBV4-1 with TRBJ2-3; 7 positions agree with TRBD2. This CDR3 is 16 amino acids long. Trimming at V came to 4 bases and at J to 2 bases, leaving 9 bases not matched to a gene. The germline CDR1 and CDR2 sequences are MGHRA and YSYEKL. The CDR3 loop is CASSPYNRGDTDTQYF. The DNA of the CDR3 is TGCGCCAGCAGCCCATACAACCGGGGGGACACAGATACGCAGTATTTT.